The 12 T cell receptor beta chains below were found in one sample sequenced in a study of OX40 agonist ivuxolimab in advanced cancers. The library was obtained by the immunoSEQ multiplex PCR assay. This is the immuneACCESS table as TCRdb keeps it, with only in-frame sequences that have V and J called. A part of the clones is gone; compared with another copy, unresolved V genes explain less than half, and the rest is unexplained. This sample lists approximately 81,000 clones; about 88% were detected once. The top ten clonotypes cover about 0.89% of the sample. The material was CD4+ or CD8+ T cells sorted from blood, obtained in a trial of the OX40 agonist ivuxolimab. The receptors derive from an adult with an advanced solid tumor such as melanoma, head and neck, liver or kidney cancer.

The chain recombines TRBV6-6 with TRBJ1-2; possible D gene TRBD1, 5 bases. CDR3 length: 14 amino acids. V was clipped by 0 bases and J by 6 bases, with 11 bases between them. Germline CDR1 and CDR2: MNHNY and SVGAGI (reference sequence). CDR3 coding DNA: TGTGCCAGCAGTTACTCGCCCGGGACGGATGGCTACACCTTC. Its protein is CASSYSPGTDGYTF.

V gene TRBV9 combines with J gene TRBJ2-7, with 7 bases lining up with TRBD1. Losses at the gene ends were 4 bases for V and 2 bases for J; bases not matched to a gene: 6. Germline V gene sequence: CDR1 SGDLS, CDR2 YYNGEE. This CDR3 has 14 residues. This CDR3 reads CASSPRDSPYEQYF. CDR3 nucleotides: TGTGCCAGCAGCCCCCGGGACAGCCCCTACGAGCAGTACTTC.

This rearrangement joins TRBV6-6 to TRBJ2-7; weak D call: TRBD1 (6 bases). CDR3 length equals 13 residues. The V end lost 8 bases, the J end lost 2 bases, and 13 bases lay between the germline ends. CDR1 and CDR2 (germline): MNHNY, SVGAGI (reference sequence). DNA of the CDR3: TGTGCCAGCGGCCGGGCAGGGGCCTACGAGCAGTACTTC. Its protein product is CASGRAGAYEQYF.

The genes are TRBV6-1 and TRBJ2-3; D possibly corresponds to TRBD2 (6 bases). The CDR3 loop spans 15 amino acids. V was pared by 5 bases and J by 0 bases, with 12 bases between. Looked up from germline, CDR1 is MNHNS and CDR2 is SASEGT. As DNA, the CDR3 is TGTGCCAGCAGTCGGGAGACAGTGAGCACAGATACGCAGTATTTT. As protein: CASSRETVSTDTQYF.

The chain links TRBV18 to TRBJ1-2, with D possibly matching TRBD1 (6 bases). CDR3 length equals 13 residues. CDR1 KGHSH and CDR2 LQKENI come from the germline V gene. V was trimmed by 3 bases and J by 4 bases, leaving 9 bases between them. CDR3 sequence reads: CASSPTGAYGYTF. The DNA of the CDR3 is TGTGCCAGCTCACCGACAGGTGCCTATGGCTACACCTTC.

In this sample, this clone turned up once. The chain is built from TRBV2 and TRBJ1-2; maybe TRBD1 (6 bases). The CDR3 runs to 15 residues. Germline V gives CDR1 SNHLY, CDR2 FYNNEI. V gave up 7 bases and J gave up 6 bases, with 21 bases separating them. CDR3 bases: TGTGCCAGCACTCTCGAAGGGAGGACAGCTAATGGCTACACCTTC. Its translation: CASTLEGRTANGYTF. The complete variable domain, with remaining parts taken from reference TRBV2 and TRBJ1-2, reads EPEVTQTPSHQVTQMGQEVILRCVPISNHLYFYWYRQILGQKVEFLVSFYNNEISEKSEIFDDQFSVERPDGSNFTLKIRSTKLEDSAMYFCASTLEGRTANGYTFGSGTRLTVV.

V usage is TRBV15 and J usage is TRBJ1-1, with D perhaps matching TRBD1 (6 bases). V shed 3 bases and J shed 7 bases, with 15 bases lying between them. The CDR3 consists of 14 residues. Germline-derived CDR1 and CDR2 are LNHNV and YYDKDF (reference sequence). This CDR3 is CATSSDQGSGEAFF. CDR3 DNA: TGTGCCACCAGCAGTGACCAGGGGTCGGGTGAAGCTTTCTTT.

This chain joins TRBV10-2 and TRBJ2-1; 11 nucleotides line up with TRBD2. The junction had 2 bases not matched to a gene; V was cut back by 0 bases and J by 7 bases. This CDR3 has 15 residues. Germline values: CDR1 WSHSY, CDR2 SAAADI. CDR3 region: CASSESTSGGNEQFF. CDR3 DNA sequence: TGCGCCAGCAGTGAGTCTACTAGCGGGGGAAATGAGCAGTTCTTC.

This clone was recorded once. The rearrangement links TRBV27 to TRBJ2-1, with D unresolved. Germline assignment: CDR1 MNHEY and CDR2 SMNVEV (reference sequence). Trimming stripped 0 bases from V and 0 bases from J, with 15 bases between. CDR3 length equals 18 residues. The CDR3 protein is CASSLSIGWMSSYNEQFF. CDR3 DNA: TGTGCCAGCAGTTTATCTATCGGATGGATGAGCTCCTACAATGAGCAGTTCTTC.

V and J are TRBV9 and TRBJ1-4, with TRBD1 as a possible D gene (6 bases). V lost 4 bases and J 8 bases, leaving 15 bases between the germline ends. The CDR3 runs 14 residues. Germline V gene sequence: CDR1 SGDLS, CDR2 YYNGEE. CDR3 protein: CASSPGVGYEKLFF. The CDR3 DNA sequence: TGTGCCAGCAGCCCAGGGGTTGGATACGAAAAACTGTTTTTT.

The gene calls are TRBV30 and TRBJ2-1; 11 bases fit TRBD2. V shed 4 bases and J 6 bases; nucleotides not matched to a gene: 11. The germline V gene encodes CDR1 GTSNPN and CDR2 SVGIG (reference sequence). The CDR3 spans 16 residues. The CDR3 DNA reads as TGTGCCTGGACAGCTAGCGGGAGGCCGGCCGGCAATGAGCAGTTCTTC. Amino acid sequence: CAWTASGRPAGNEQFF. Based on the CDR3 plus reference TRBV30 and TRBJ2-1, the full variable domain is SQTIHQWPATLVQPVGSPLSLECTVEGTSNPNLYWYRQAAGRGLQLLFYSVGIGQISSEVPQNLSASRPQDRQFILSSKKLLLSDSGFYLCAWTASGRPAGNEQFFGPGTRLTVL.

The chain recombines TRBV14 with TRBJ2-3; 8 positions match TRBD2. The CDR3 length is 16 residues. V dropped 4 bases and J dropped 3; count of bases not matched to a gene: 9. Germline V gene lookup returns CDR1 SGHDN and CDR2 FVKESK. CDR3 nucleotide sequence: TGTGCCAGCAGCCCGGGACTAGGAGGGGGAACAGATACGCAGTATTTT. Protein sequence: CASSPGLGGGTDTQYF.